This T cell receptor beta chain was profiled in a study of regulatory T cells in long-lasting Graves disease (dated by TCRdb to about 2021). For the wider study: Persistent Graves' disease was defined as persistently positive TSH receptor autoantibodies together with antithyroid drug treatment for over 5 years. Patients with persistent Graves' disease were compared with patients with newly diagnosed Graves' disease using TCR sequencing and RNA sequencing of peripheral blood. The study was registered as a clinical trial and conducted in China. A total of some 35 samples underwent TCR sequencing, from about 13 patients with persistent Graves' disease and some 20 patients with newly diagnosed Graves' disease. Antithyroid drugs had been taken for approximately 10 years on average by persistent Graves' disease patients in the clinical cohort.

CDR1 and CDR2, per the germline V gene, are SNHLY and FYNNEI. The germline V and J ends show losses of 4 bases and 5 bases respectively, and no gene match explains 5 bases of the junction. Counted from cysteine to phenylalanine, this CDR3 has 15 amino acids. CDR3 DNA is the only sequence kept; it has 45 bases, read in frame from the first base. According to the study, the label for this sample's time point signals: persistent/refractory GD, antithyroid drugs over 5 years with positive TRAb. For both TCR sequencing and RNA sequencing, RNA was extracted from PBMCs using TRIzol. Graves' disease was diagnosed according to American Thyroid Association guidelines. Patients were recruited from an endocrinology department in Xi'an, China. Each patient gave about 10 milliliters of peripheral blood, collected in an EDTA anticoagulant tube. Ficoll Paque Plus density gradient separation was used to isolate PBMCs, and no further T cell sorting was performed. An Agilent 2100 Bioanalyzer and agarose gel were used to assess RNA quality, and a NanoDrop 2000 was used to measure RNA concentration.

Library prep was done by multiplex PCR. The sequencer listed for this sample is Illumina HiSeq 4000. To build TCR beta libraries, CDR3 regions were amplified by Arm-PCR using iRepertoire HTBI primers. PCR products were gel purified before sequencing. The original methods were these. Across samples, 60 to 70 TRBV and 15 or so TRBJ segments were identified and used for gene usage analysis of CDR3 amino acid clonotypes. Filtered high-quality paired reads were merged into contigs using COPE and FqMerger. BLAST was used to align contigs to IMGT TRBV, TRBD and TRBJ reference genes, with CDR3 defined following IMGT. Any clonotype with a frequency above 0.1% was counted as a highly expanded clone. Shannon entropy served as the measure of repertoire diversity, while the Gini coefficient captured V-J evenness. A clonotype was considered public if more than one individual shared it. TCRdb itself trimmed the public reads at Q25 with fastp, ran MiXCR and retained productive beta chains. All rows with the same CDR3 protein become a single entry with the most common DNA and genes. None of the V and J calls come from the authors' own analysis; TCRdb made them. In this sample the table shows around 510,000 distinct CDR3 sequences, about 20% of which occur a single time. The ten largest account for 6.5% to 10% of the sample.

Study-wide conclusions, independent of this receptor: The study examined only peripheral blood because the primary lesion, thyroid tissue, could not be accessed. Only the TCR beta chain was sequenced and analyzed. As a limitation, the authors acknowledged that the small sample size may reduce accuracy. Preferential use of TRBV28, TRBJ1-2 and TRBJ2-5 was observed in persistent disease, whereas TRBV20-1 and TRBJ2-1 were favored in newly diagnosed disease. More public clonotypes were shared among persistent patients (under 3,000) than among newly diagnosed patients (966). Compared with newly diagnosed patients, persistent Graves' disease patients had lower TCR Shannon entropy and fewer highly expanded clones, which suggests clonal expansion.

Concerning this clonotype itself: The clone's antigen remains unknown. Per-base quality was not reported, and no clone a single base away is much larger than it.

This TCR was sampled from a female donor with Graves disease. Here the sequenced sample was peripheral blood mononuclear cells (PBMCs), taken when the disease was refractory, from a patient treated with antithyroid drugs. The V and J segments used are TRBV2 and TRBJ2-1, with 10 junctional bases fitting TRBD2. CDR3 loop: CASSGLLAGDNEQFF. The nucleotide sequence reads TGTGCCAGCAGTGGGTTGCTAGCGGGAGACAATGAGCAGTTCTTC.